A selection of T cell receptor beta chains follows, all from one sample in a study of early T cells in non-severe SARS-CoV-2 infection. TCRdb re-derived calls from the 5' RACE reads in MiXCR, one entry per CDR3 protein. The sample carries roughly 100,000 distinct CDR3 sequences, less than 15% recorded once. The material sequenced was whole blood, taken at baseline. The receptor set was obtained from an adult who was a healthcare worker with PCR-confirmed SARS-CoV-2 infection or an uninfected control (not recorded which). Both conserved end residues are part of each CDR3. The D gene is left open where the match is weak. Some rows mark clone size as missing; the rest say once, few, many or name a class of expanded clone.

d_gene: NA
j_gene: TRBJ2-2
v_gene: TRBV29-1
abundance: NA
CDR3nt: TGCAGCGGAAAGGAGGTGCTCGGGGAGCTGTTTTTT
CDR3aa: CSGKEVLGELFF

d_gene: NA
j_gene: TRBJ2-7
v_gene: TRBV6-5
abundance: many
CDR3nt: TGTGCCAGCAGTTACTCGAACGCCAGGTTGGGCCAGGAGCAGTACTTC
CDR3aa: CASSYSNARLGQEQYF

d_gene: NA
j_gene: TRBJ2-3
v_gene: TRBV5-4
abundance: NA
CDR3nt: TGTGCCGCCGGCCCGGATAGATACACAGATACGCAGTATTTT
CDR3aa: CAAGPDRYTDTQYF

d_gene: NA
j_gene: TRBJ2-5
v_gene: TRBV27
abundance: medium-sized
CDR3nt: TGTGCCAGCAGTCCGAGGACAGCAGATAAAGAGACCCAGTACTTC
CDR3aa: CASSPRTADKETQYF

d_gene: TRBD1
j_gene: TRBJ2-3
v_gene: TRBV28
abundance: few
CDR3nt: TGTGCCAGCAGTTTTTCAGTCGGGACAGGGGTCACAGATACGCAGTATTTT
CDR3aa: CASSFSVGTGVTDTQYF

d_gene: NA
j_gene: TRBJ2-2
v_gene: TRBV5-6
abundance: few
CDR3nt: TGTGCCAGCAGTTTCTCGCGACAGAGGAACACCGGGGAGCTGTTTTTT
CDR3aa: CASSFSRQRNTGELFF

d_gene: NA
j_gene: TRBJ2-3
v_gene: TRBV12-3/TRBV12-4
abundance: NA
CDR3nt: TGTGCCAGCAGCCTTGTAACAGGGTTTAGGGCCACAGATACGCAGTATTTT
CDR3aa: CASSLVTGFRATDTQYF

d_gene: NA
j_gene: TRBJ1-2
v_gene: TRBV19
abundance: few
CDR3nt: TGTGCCAGTAGCCGGGAGGGCCTAGCTAACTATGGCTACACCTTC
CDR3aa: CASSREGLANYGYTF

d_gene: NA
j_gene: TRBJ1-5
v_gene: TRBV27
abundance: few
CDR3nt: TGTGCCAGCAGTCCCTACATTGATCAGCCCCAGCATTTT
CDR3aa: CASSPYIDQPQHF

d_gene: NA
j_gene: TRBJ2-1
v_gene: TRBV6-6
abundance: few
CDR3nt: TGTGCCAGCAGAGATTCAGGACTTTACAATGAGCAGTTCTTC
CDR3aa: CASRDSGLYNEQFF

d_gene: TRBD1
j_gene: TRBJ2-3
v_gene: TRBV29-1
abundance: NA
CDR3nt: TGCAGCGTAGTGACAGGGGGCGTAGATACGCAGTATTTT
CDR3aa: CSVVTGGVDTQYF

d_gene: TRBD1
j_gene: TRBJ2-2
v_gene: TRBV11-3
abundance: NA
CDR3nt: TGTGCCAGCAGCCCCGGGGGTTGGACAGGGGGAGTCACCGGGGAGCTGTTTTTT
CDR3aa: CASSPGGWTGGVTGELFF

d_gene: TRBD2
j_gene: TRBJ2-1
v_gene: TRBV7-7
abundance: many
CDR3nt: TGTGCTAGCAGCTTAGATTCTGCGGGAGGGCGCAATGAGCAGTTCTTC
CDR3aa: CASSLDSAGGRNEQFF

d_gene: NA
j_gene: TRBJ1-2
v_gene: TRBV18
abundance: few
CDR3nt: TGTGCCAGCTCACCACCCCAGGGGCCACTCTATGGCTACACCTTC
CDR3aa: CASSPPQGPLYGYTF

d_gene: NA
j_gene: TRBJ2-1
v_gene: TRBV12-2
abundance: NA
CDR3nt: TGTGCAAGTCGCCCAAAAGGCGGCGGAAGCTCTACCCTTAGAAGTTACAATGAGCAGTTCTTC
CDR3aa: CASRPKGGGSSTLRSYNEQFF

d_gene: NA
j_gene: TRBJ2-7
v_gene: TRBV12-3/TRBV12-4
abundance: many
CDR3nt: TGTGCCAGCAGTTCGTGGGGGGCTCCCCCTCACGAGCAGTACTTC
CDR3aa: CASSSWGAPPHEQYF

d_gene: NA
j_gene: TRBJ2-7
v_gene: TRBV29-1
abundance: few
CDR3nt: TGCAGCGTGGGCGGGGACATCCCTTCCTACGAGCAGTACTTC
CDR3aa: CSVGGDIPSYEQYF

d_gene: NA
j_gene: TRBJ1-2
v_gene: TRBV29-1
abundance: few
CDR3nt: TGCAGCGTGGTCGGACAGAGCAGTAACTATGGCTACACCTTC
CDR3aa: CSVVGQSSNYGYTF

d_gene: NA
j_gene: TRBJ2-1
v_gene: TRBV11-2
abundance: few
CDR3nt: TGTGCCAGCAGCCAGACGCTGAGCTCCTACAATGAGCAGTTCTTC
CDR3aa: CASSQTLSSYNEQFF

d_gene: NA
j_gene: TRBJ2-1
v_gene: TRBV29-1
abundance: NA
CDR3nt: TGCAGCGTGGGGGTAGGAGAGCAGTTCTTC
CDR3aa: CSVGVGEQFF

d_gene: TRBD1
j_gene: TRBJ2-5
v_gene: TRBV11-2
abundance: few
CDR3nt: TGTGCCAGCAGCCCACGACCGGGACAGGGGCAAGAGACCCAGTACTTC
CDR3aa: CASSPRPGQGQETQYF

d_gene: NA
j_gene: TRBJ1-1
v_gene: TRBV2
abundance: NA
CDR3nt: TGTGCCAGCGGGTCCGCAACTGAAGCTTTCTTT
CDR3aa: CASGSATEAFF

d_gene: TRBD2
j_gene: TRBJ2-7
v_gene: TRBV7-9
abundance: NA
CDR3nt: TGTGCCAGCAGCTTAATTGGGACTACCTCTCACGAGCAGTACTTC
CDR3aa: CASSLIGTTSHEQYF

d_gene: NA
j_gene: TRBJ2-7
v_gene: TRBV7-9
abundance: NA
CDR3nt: TGTGCCAGCAGCTCGAATCCCTACGAGCAGTACTTC
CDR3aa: CASSSNPYEQYF

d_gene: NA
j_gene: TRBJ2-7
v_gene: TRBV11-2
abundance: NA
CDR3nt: TGTGCCAGCAGCCCCACCGGCTTGTTGGGGCCATACGAGCAGTACTTC
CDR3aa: CASSPTGLLGPYEQYF

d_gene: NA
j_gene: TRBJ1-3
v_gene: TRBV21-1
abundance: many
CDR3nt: TGTGCCAGCAGCAGACACCGGGACACCTCTGGAAACACCATATATTTT
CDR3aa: CASSRHRDTSGNTIYF

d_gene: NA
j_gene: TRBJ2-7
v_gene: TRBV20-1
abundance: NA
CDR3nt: TGCAGTGCTATTGAGGCAGTCAGAGGGCTTCTCTACGAGCAGTACTTC
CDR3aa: CSAIEAVRGLLYEQYF

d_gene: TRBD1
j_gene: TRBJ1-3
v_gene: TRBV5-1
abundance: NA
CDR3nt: TGCGCCAGCAGCGGAACGACAGGGAATGGAAACACCATATATTTT
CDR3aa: CASSGTTGNGNTIYF

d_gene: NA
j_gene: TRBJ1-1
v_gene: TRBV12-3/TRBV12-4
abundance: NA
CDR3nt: TGTGCCAGCAGTTCAGGTAACGCTGAAGCTTTCTTT
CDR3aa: CASSSGNAEAFF

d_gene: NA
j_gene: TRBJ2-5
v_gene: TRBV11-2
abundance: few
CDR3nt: TGTGCCAGCAGTCCATTCGGGGGGCCAGAGACCCAGTACTTC
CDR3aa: CASSPFGGPETQYF

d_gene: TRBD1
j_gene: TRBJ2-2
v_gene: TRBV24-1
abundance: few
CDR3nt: TGTGCCACCAGTTTGACAGGGTCGAACACCGGGGAGCTGTTTTTT
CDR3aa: CATSLTGSNTGELFF

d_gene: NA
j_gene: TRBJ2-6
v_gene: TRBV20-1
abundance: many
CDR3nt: TGCAGTGCCCCGACGAAACCTGGGGCCAACGTCCTGACTTTC
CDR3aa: CSAPTKPGANVLTF

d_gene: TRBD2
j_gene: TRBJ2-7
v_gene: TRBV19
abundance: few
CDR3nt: TGTGCCAGTAGTAGAGCGGGGGGCGTTTCCCACGAGCAGTACTTC
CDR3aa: CASSRAGGVSHEQYF

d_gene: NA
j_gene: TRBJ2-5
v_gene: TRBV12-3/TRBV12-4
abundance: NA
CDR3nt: TGTGCCAGCAGTCCCGGGACAACTTCGTACCAAGAGACCCAGTACTTC
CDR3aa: CASSPGTTSYQETQYF

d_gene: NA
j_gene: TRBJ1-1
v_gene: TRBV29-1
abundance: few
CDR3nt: TGCAGCGTTGTCGGGGGGTCCACTGAAGCTTTCTTT
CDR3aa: CSVVGGSTEAFF

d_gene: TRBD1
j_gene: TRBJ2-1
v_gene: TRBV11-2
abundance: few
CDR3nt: TGTGCCAGCAGCTCAAGACAGGGGTACAATGAGCAGTTCTTC
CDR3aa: CASSSRQGYNEQFF

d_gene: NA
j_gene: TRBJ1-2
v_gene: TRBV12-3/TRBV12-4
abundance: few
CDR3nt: TGTGCCAGCACCGTCGACGCGGCCTATGGCTACACCTTC
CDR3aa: CASTVDAAYGYTF

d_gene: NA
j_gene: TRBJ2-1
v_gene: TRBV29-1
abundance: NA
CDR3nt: TGCAGCGTTATGGGGGGAGACGATCAGCAGTTCTTC
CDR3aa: CSVMGGDDQQFF

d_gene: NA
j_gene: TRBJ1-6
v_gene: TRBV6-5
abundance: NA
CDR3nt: TGTGCCAGCGGGAGCTCCTATAATTCACCCCTCCACTTT
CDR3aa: CASGSSYNSPLHF

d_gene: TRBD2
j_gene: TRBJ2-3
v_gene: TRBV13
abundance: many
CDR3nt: TGTGCCAGCAGCTTAAGGTCCTTGGCGGGGGGTACAGATACGCAGTATTTT
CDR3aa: CASSLRSLAGGTDTQYF

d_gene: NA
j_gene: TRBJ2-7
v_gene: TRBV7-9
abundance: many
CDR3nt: TGTGCCAGCAGCCACACGGGACCTTACGAGCAGTACTTC
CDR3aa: CASSHTGPYEQYF

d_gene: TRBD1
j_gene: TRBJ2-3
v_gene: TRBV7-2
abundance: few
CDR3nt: TGTGCCAGCAGCTTTGACAGGGGGACCGCAGATACGCAGTATTTT
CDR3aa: CASSFDRGTADTQYF

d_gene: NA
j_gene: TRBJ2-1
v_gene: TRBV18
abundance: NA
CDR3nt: TGTGCCAGCTCACCGAGCCCCATTATCGATGAGCAGTTCTTC
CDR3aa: CASSPSPIIDEQFF

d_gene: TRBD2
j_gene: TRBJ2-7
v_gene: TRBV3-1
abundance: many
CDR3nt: TGTGCCAGCAGCCAAGATCGGACTAGCGGATACGAGCAGTACTTC
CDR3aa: CASSQDRTSGYEQYF

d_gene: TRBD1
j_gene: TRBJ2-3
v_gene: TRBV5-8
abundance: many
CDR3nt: TGTGCCAGCAGCCCCCGGACAGGGAGGGATACGCAGTATTTT
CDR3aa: CASSPRTGRDTQYF

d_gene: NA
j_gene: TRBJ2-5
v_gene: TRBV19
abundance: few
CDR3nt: TGTGCCAGTAGTCCAGGTGGGACCCCTAACCGGGAGACCCAGTACTTC
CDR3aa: CASSPGGTPNRETQYF

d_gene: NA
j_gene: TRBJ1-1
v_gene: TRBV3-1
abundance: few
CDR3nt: TGTGCCAGCAGCCATTCAGGGAACACTGAAGCTTTCTTT
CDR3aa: CASSHSGNTEAFF